This passage covers 3 T cell receptor beta chains from one sample sequenced in a study of cytomegalovirus exposure and HLA in healthy donors. PCR used 60 Vbeta primers and 13 Jbeta primers. Data came from immunoSEQ multiplex PCR; TCRdb stores just in-frame clones and leaves some out. The sample includes around 300,000 clones, 80% to 90% seen only once; the top ten take about 2%. Input material: PBMCs. These receptors originate from a woman aged 35 to 49 in good health and CMV-seropositive.

The chain employs TRBV19 and TRBJ1-5; D perhaps matches TRBD1 (6 bases). The CDR3 has 14 amino acids. In germline, CDR1 is LNHDA, CDR2 SQIVND (reference sequence). The ends were cut back, 4 bases at V and 7 bases at J, with 14 bases in the middle. The CDR3 reads CASSTLPQGQPQHF. The CDR3 DNA follows: TGTGCCAGTAGTACCCTGCCTCAGGGGCAGCCCCAGCATTTT. Drawing the rest from reference TRBV19 and TRBJ1-5, the complete variable domain is DGGITQSPKYLFRKEGQNVTLSCEQNLNHDAMYWYRQDPGQGLRLIYYSQIVNDFQKGDIAEGYSVSREKKESFPLTVTSAQKNPTAFYLCASSTLPQGQPQHFGDGTRLSIL.

The genes are TRBV19 and TRBJ2-1, with D perhaps TRBD2 (6 bases). V was cut by 8 bases and J by 0 bases, with 17 bases left in between. CDR3 size: 16 residues. Germline values: CDR1 LNHDA, CDR2 SQIVND (reference sequence). This chain's CDR3 is CASARGAGSSYNEQFF. The CDR3 DNA reads as TGTGCCAGTGCCCGGGGAGCGGGTAGCTCCTACAATGAGCAGTTCTTC. The whole variable domain, remainder taken from reference TRBV19 and TRBJ2-1, is DGGITQSPKYLFRKEGQNVTLSCEQNLNHDAMYWYRQDPGQGLRLIYYSQIVNDFQKGDIAEGYSVSREKKESFPLTVTSAQKNPTAFYLCASARGAGSSYNEQFFGPGTRLTVL.

CDR3 residues: CASSLQSGPNHYGYTF. The CDR3 DNA reads TGTGCCAGCAGCCTACAAAGCGGACCGAACCACTATGGCTACACCTTC. The chain has TRBV11-1 and TRBJ1-2, with D unclear. The CDR3 covers 16 residues. From germline, CDR1 is SGHAT and CDR2 FQDESV (reference sequence). The V end lost 5 bases, the J end lost 3 bases, and 19 bases lay between the germline ends.